Below are 4 T cell receptor beta chains sequenced from a single sample in a study of T-cell memory formation after mild COVID-19. TCRdb reprocessed the 5' RACE reads via MiXCR and lists one record per CDR3 protein. The sample lists around 390,000 distinct CDR3 sequences, about 16% occurring once. The sample taken for sequencing was PBMCs or a T cell subset sorted from them (not recorded which). These receptors all stem from a man younger than 35 who had mild COVID-19 (a few samples of this study predate the infection). Cell type and time point are not known.

V gene TRBV6-5 combines with J gene TRBJ2-1; 7 bases match TRBD1. The CDR3 is made up of 15 amino acids. The J segment lost 5 bases and the V segment lost 7 bases, leaving 11 bases of the junction unmatched. From germline, CDR1 is MNHEY and CDR2 SVGAGI. As DNA, the CDR3 is TGTGCCAGCAAGAGACAGGGCTACCAGGACAATGAGCAGTTCTTC. This codes for CASKRQGYQDNEQFF.

This clonotype was detected ten times or more. This chain joins TRBV9 and TRBJ1-1; 8 bases line up with TRBD1. V trimming: 0 bases; J trimming: 0 bases; junction bases outside the gene matches: 1. CDR1 SGDLS and CDR2 YYNGEE come from the germline V gene. The CDR3 covers 15 residues. The CDR3 is CASSVGDRMNTEAFF. DNA for the CDR3: TGTGCCAGCAGCGTAGGGGACAGGATGAACACTGAAGCTTTCTTT.

The sample holds a few counts of this clonotype. The chain employs TRBV27 and TRBJ2-6; the D gene is possibly TRBD1 (5 bases). V was trimmed by 1 base and J by 0 bases, leaving 10 bases between them. Looked up from germline, CDR1 is MNHEY and CDR2 is SMNVEV (reference sequence). This CDR3 spans 17 amino acids. Here the CDR3 DNA reads TGTGCCAGCAGTTTATTCAGGGCCGCCTCTGGGGCCAACGTCCTGACTTTC. Amino acid sequence: CASSLFRAASGANVLTF.

This clonotype was picked up many times. The chain employs TRBV24-1 and TRBJ2-5; D unresolved. Germline CDR1 KGHDR, CDR2 SFDVKD. The CDR3 covers 16 residues. Trimming took off 2 bases at V and 1 base at J, with 13 bases between the two ends. The CDR3 nucleotides read TGTGCCACCAGTGATTCGCGTACCGGCGGCCAAGAGACCCAGTACTTC. It codes for CATSDSRTGGQETQYF.